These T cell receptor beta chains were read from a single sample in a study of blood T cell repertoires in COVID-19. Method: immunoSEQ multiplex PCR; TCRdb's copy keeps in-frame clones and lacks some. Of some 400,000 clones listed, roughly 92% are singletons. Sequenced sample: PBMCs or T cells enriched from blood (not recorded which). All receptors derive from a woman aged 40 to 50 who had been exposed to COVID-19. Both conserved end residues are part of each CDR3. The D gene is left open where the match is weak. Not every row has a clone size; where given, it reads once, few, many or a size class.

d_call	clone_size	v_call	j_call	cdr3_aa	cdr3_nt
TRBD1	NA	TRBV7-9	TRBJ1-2	CASSTQGALNYGYTF	TGTGCCAGCAGCACTCAGGGGGCTCTCAACTATGGCTACACCTTC
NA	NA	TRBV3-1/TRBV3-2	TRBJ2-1	CASSQNRAQGNEQFF	TGTGCCAGCAGCCAAAATAGAGCCCAGGGCAATGAGCAGTTCTTC
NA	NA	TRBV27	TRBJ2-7	CASSQGWSLNYEQYF	TGTGCCAGCAGCCAGGGTTGGAGTTTGAACTACGAGCAGTACTTC
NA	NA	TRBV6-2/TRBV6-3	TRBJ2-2	CASSYHPRITNTGELFF	TGTGCCAGCAGTTATCACCCTAGAATAACGAACACCGGGGAGCTGTTTTTT
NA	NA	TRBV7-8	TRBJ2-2	CASSLTANTGELFF	TGTGCCAGCAGCTTGACTGCGAACACCGGGGAGCTGTTTTTT
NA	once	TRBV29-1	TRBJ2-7	CSVAGSSREQYF	TGCAGCGTTGCGGGTTCGTCACGCGAGCAGTACTTC
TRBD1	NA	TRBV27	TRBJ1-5	CASSSTGVGNQPQHF	TGTGCCAGCAGTTCGACAGGGGTGGGCAATCAGCCCCAGCATTTT
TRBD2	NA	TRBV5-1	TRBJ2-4	CASSLGLAGEAKNIQYF	TGCGCCAGCAGCTTGGGACTAGCGGGAGAAGCCAAAAACATTCAGTACTTC
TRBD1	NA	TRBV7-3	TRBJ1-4	CASSLKGQGNEKLFF	TGTGCCAGCAGCTTAAAAGGACAGGGAAATGAAAAACTGTTTTTT
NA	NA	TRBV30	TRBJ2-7	CALVQGGAYEQYF	TGTGCCCTTGTCCAGGGGGGAGCCTACGAGCAGTACTTC
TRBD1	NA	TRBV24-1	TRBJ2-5	CATSDTGTGVQETQYF	TGTGCCACCAGTGACACCGGGACAGGTGTCCAAGAGACCCAGTACTTC
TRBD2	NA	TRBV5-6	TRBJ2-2	CASSLVGSGGTDTGELFF	TGTGCCAGCAGCTTGGTGGGTAGCGGGGGTACCGACACCGGGGAGCTGTTTTTT
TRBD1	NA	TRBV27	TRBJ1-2	CASSLGTGGPYGYTF	TGTGCCAGCAGTTTGGGGACAGGGGGCCCCTATGGCTACACCTTC
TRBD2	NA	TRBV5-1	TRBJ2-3	CASSLASLRGKRGSTDTQYF	TGCGCCAGCAGCTTGGCCTCCCTTAGGGGGAAGCGGGGGTCCACAGATACGCAGTATTTT
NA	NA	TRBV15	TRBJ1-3	CATSRGGQASGNTIYF	TGTGCCACCAGCAGAGGTGGGCAGGCCTCGGGAAACACCATATATTTT
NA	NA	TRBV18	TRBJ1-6	CASSPEQGFASPLHF	TGTGCCAGCTCACCGGAACAGGGATTTGCCTCACCCCTCCACTTT
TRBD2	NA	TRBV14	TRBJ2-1	CASSQVSGGYNEQFF	TGTGCCAGCAGCCAAGTTAGCGGGGGCTACAATGAGCAGTTCTTC
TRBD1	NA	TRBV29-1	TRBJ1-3	CSVTGSPGNTIYF	TGCAGCGTGACAGGGAGTCCTGGAAACACCATATATTTT
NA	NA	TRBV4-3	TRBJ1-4	CASSQEDRGTNEKLFF	TGCGCCAGCAGCCAAGAAGATCGGGGTACTAATGAAAAACTGTTTTTT
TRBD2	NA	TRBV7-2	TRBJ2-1	CASSLAPAGGLSNYNEQFF	TGTGCCAGCAGCTTAGCCCCAGCGGGGGGGCTATCGAACTACAATGAGCAGTTCTTC
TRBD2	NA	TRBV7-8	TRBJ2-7	CASSPGGGLTYEQYF	TGTGCCAGCAGCCCGGGGGGAGGACTAACCTACGAGCAGTACTTC
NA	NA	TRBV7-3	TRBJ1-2	CASSLNSRGPYGYTF	TGTGCCAGCAGCTTGAATAGCAGGGGCCCATATGGCTACACCTTC
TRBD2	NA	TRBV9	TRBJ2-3	CASSGRSSGKKGTDTQYF	TGTGCCAGCAGCGGCCGGTCTAGCGGGAAAAAGGGGACAGATACGCAGTATTTT
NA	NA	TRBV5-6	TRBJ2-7	CASSWGEAKLFDLGYEQYF	TGTGCCAGCAGCTGGGGAGAAGCAAAGCTTTTTGATTTAGGGTACGAGCAGTACTTC
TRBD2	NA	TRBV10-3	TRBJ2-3	CAISSGGAADTQYF	TGTGCCATCAGTAGCGGGGGGGCCGCAGATACGCAGTATTTT
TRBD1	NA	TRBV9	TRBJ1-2	CASSRSQQGADGYTF	TGTGCCAGCTCCCGGTCCCAACAGGGGGCGGATGGCTACACCTTC
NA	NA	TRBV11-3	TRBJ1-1	CASSSYMNTEAFF	TGTGCCAGCAGCTCTTACATGAACACTGAAGCTTTCTTT
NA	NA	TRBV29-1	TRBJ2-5	CSLTGGDGETQYF	TGCAGCCTCACTGGCGGGGATGGAGAGACCCAGTACTTC
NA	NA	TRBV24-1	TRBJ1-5	CATSDAGGVNQPQHF	TGTGCCACCAGTGATGCCGGGGGGGTCAATCAGCCCCAGCATTTT
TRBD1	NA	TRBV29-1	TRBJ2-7	CSAKGTGTGPYEQYF	TGCAGCGCGAAAGGGACCGGGACAGGGCCCTACGAGCAGTACTTC
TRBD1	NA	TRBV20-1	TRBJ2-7	CSASNRDRESSYEQYF	TGCAGTGCTAGTAACCGGGACAGGGAGAGCTCCTACGAGCAGTACTTC
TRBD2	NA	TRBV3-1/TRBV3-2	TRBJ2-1	CASSPMGGGSYNEQFF	TGTGCCAGCAGCCCCATGGGCGGGGGGTCCTACAATGAGCAGTTCTTC
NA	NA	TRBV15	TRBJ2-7	CATARGQTYEQYF	TGTGCCACTGCGCGGGGACAGACCTACGAGCAGTACTTC
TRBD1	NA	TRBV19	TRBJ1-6	CASSTGQPPSSYNSPLHF	TGTGCCAGTAGTACGGGACAGCCTCCTAGCTCCTATAATTCACCCCTCCACTTT
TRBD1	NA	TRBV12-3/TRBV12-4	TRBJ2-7	CASSTYRGLQYF	TGTGCCAGCAGTACATACAGGGGCTTGCAGTACTTC
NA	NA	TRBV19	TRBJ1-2	CASSRGPGYTF	TGTGCCAGTAGCAGGGGCCCTGGCTACACCTTC
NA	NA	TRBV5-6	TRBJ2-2	CASSLDRRPLTGELFF	TGTGCCAGCAGCTTGGACAGGCGGCCGTTAACCGGGGAGCTGTTTTTT
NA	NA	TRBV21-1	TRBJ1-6	CASSKAPTGVNSPLHF	TGTGCCAGCAGCAAAGCACCAACAGGGGTTAATTCACCCCTCCACTTT
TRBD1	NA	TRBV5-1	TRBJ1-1	CASSLEGQGFTEAFF	TGCGCCAGCAGCTTGGAAGGACAGGGCTTCACTGAAGCTTTCTTT
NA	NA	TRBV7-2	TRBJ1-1	CASSTFRGLAFF	TGTGCCAGCAGCACGTTTCGGGGTTTGGCTTTCTTT
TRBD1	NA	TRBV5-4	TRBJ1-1	CASAGQANTEAFF	TGTGCCAGCGCGGGACAGGCGAACACTGAAGCTTTCTTT
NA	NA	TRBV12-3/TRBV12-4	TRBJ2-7	CASSRQEIYEQYF	TGTGCCAGCAGTCGACAGGAGATCTACGAGCAGTACTTC
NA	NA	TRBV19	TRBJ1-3	CASSIIGRGNTIYF	TGTGCCAGTAGTATAATCGGCAGGGGAAACACCATATATTTT
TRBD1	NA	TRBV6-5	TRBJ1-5	CASSSGTGGYQPQHF	TGTGCCAGCAGTTCCGGGACAGGGGGCTATCAGCCCCAGCATTTT